Here is one T cell receptor (beta chain) with its context. What it binds is unknown. The CDR3 is made up of 16 amino acids. Germline loops: CDR1 KGHSH, CDR2 LQKENI. V was pared by 3 bases and J by 1 base, with 7 bases of the junction left unmatched. This sample is drawn from a study of Tregs in tolerant kidney transplant recipients. Study context: The nonmyeloablative bone marrow transplants came from related graft donors, with transient mixed chimerism. Overall study findings and caveats: The most relevant donor-specific Treg TCRbeta repertoire apparently came from expansion with activated donor B cells.

Some clones are missing from TCRdb's copy, which holds only in-frame ones; the method was immunoSEQ multiplex PCR. The table has about 69,000 clones, around nine tenths seen once. Unstimulated Tregs (CD4+CD25+CD127-) and CD4+CD25- non-Tregs were sorted from PBMCs. The sample consisted of CD4+ T cells from blood, taken before the transplant. The chain has TRBV18 and TRBJ2-7, with 9 bases lining up with TRBD1. The sequence was collected from a human donor who received a combined kidney and bone marrow transplant. CDR3 residues: CASSPFSGTGSYEQYF. In DNA form, the CDR3 reads TGTGCCAGCTCACCGTTCTCCGGGACAGGGTCCTACGAGCAGTACTTC.